The 7 T cell receptor beta chains below come from one sample, sequenced in a study of glioma-infiltrating T cells after dendritic cell vaccination. The table came from immunoSEQ multiplex PCR; TCRdb's copy has only in-frame clones and leaves some out. The sample lists fewer than 85,000 clones; about 87% were seen once. The sequencing used blood, collected before dendritic cell vaccination. The receptors derive from a human donor with glioblastoma.

The rearrangement joins TRBV7-9 to TRBJ1-2; D is possibly TRBD1 (6 bases). This CDR3 spans 13 amino acids. The V and J ends lost 5 bases and 8 bases respectively, with 15 bases between them. Germline values: CDR1 SEHNR, CDR2 FQNEAQ (reference sequence). CDR3 sequence (DNA): TGTGCCAGCAGCGTAGGGGGGGGAAGCGGCTACACCTTC. It is translated as CASSVGGGSGYTF.

This chain uses TRBV6-6 with TRBJ2-1; TRBD1 is a possible D gene (5 bases). Germline loops: CDR1 MNHNY, CDR2 SVGAGI (reference sequence). Trimming stripped 0 bases from V and 8 bases from J, with 14 bases between. This CDR3 has 15 residues. CDR3 in DNA: TGTGCCAGCAGTTACTCCCAGGGTAGAGGCGATGAGCAGTTCTTC. This encodes CASSYSQGRGDEQFF.

V gene TRBV6-6 combines with J gene TRBJ1-1; 8 bases are a match to TRBD1. Germline V gives CDR1 MNHNY, CDR2 SVGAGI (reference sequence). Germline trimming cut 5 bases from V and 5 bases from J; bases unmatched to any gene: 4. The length of the CDR3 is 13 residues. The CDR3 here is CASSQQGATEAFF. The CDR3 nucleotides read TGTGCCAGCAGTCAGCAGGGGGCTACTGAAGCTTTCTTT.

V gene TRBV30 combines with J gene TRBJ2-5; the D is unclear. The germline V gene has CDR1 GTSNPN and CDR2 SVGIG (reference sequence). Trimming stripped 4 bases from V and 0 bases from J, with 3 bases between. This CDR3 spans 11 amino acids. CDR3 region: CAWNNQETQYF. In nucleotides, the CDR3 is TGTGCCTGGAATAACCAAGAGACCCAGTACTTC. The full variable domain, in which reference TRBV30 and TRBJ2-5 provide the parts outside the CDR3, is SQTIHQWPATLVQPVGSPLSLECTVEGTSNPNLYWYRQAAGRGLQLLFYSVGIGQISSEVPQNLSASRPQDRQFILSSKKLLLSDSGFYLCAWNNQETQYFGPGTRLLVL.

The sample holds one count of this clone. The V gene is TRBV28, the J gene TRBJ2-7; D uncertain. Germline V gene data show CDR1 as MDHEN and CDR2 as SYDVKM. V lost 2 bases, J lost 1 base, and 6 bases lay in between. This CDR3 is 13 amino acids long. In DNA, the CDR3 is TGTGCCAGCAGTTTAGACAATTCCTACGAGCAGTACTTC. Translation gives CASSLDNSYEQYF.

The rearrangement joins TRBV20-1 to TRBJ1-2; no firm D call. The V and J ends lost 6 bases and 3 bases respectively, with 8 bases between them. The CDR3 length is 11 residues. Germline V gene data show CDR1 as DFQATT and CDR2 as SNEGSKA (reference sequence). The CDR3 here is CSAEGDYGYTF. In nucleotides, the CDR3 is TGCAGTGCGGAAGGAGACTATGGCTACACCTTC.

The chain is built from TRBV6-5 and TRBJ2-7, with a tentative D call TRBD1 (6 bases). The germline V gene encodes CDR1 MNHEY and CDR2 SVGAGI. Trimming pared 5 bases from V and 5 bases from J, leaving 7 bases between. This CDR3 is built from 11 residues. The CDR3 DNA reads as TGTGCCAGCAGTGACAGGAACGAGCAGTACTTC. This gives the protein CASSDRNEQYF.